This T cell receptor (beta chain) was identified in a study of glioma-infiltrating T cells. Whole-study results and caveats: Very few CDR3 sequences were shared between tissue and blood. Tissue-blood divergence was below expectation in non-neoplastic patients, above in gliomas.

Comment on this clonotype: Antigen: not known.

Germline lookup yields CDR1 SGHVS and CDR2 FQNEAQ. The CDR3 totals 14 residues. The ends were cut back, 5 bases at V and 2 bases at J, with 12 bases in the middle. Using RNA template, CDR3s of TCR alpha and beta were amplified with iRepertoire arm-PCR. Input was roughly 95-400 ng of tissue mRNA or PBMC total RNA. TCRdb called the multiplex PCR reads again in MiXCR, with one record for every CDR3 protein. The sample has about 140,000 distinct CDR3 sequences, about 39% seen once. Sequencing was carried out using glioma tissue, nonneoplastic brain tissue, or PBMCs (not recorded which). The rearrangement links TRBV7-8 to TRBJ2-5; no reliable D call. The receptor comes from a human donor with low-grade glioma or glioblastoma, undergoing nonglioma brain surgery, or in good health (not recorded which). The CDR3 coding sequence is TGTGCCAGCAGCCCAACAAGGGTACAAGAGACCCAGTACTTC. This gives the protein CASSPTRVQETQYF. The full variable domain, with the rest looked up from reference TRBV7-8 and TRBJ2-5, is GAGVSQSPRYKVAKRGQDVALRCDPISGHVSLFWYQQALGQGPEFLTYFQNEAQLDKSGLPSDRFFAERPEGSVSTLKIQRTQQEDSAVYLCASSPTRVQETQYFGPGTRLLVL.